Below, one TCR beta chain is given with its context. Its antigen is still unknown. Base qualities are not provided; no much larger clone lies one nucleotide away. TCR beta CDR3 regions were amplified from genomic DNA with the immunoSEQ v3 hsTCRB kit using bias-controlled multiplex PCR. The TCR libraries were sequenced on an Illumina NextSeq 500 to approximately 2.1 million read pairs for survey level or 5-6 million read pairs for deep level. Per the original workflow: V, D and J genes were assigned, non-productive sequences were removed, and clonality was reported by immunoSEQ Analyzer software. Repertoires were compared using productive Simpson clonality and Morisita overlap index of productive TRB rearrangements between infused TIL and blood. The absolute count of a clonotype in blood was estimated by multiplying the lymphocyte count by the CD3+ fraction and by the productive frequency of the clone. This is the immuneACCESS table as TCRdb keeps it, with only in-frame sequences that have V and J called. A part of the clones is gone; compared with another copy, unresolved V genes explain less than half, and the rest is unexplained. The V and J calls and the clone size are those of that table, but D and trimming were determined from the DNA. For this sample the table gives 20,000 or so clones, of which about 70% were detected only once. The leading ten clones occupy about 2% of the sample.

This entry belongs to a study of TIL therapy for anti-PD-1-resistant metastatic lung cancer listed by TCRdb under 2021. Concerning the study at large: Before any PD-1/PD-L1 blockade was given, tumors were harvested, nivolumab was then administered, and patients who progressed went on to receive lymphodepletion, an infusion of expanded TIL, and IL-2. A median age of roughly 55 years (range about 38-75) and a median tumor PD-L1 proportion score of 4.5% to 6.5% were recorded among enrolled patients. Most of the cohort had lung adenocarcinoma, including a few EGFR-mutant tumors and two ALK-rearranged tumors, and half of the patients were either current or former smokers. Across the cohort, whole-exome sequencing showed a median non-synonymous tumor mutation burden of 1.5 mutations per megabase. Clonotypes were tracked across tumor, expanded TIL product and serial blood samples by T cell receptor beta sequencing of tumor and peripheral blood.

The research as a whole found: The study protocol defined all tumor marker inferences as exploratory. Generalizability was limited because the cohort was highly selected, with more treatment-naive, never-smoker and oncogene-addicted patients included than is typical. The baseline peripheral repertoire was partially replaced by infused TIL clonotypes, which then decayed over months, and persistence showed no apparent association with response.

CDR1 and CDR2 (SNHLY, FYNNEI) derive from the germline V gene. Trimming accounts for 5 bases at V and 7 bases at J, while the number of junction bases matched to no gene is 5. Spanning cysteine to phenylalanine, the CDR3 consists of 14 amino acids. The read is trimmed to its CDR3 DNA, 42 bases read in frame from base 1. The meaning of the sample's time point label: pre-treatment sample, taken before nivolumab and TIL therapy. Adults with stage 4 NSCLC were enrolled in a dual-center phase I trial from late 2017 to January 2020. The samples were drawn from an open-label, single-arm phase I trial testing tumor-infiltrating lymphocyte therapy combined with nivolumab in advanced non-small cell lung cancer. Blood mononuclear cells from EDTA tubes were isolated by Ficoll gradient, snap-frozen as pellets, and DNA was extracted with a Qiagen mini-prep kit.

The sequence joins TRBV2 to TRBJ2-1; TRBD1 agrees with 10 junctional bases. Sequences were derived from blood, sampled at baseline. This receptor was identified in a person aged 25-79 years with non-small cell lung cancer. Read as DNA, the sequence is TGTGCCAGCAGTAGGGACAGGGGCCCTAATGAGCAGTTCTTC. Its product reads: CASSRDRGPNEQFF.